This T cell receptor beta chain was identified during a study of patients and donors after allogeneic stem cell transplantation. The CDR3 has 13 amino acids. The junction had 7 bases not matched to a gene; V was cut back by 6 bases and J by 5 bases. Germline assignment: CDR1 DFQATT and CDR2 SNEGSKA (reference sequence). This clonotype ranks as medium-sized. TCRdb reprocessed the RT-PCR reads with MiXCR, giving one entry per CDR3 protein. The sample carries around 82,000 distinct CDR3 sequences, around 5% recorded once. The TCR sequence derives from a human donor who was either an allogeneic HSCT recipient or a stem cell or donor lymphocyte infusion donor (not recorded which). It is not recorded whose cells these are; they may come from a transplant donor. Sequencing used blood, either unsorted or a sorted T cell fraction (not recorded which). The chain uses TRBV20-1 and TRBJ2-5; 9 bases fit TRBD2. The CDR3 reads CSAIAGEVETQYF. The CDR3 DNA sequence: TGCAGTGCCATAGCGGGAGAAGTGGAGACCCAGTACTTC.